This T cell receptor (beta chain) stems from a study of T cells in Graves' hyperthyroidism and ophthalmopathy. Study overall: Peripheral blood samples were taken at initial diagnosis, prior to any treatment.

Patients between 18 and 65 years old had hyperthyroidism, newly diagnosed and lasting under 2 months. Any patient presenting with uncontrolled infection, other autoimmune disease, pregnancy or lactation was left out. Amplified TCR beta CDR3 regions came from RNA transcripts. With the HTBI primer set, the TCR CDR3 went through a first round of RT-PCR. Each CDR3 protein is one row after TCRdb ran MiXCR on the multiplex PCR reads. This table holds about 300,000 distinct CDR3 sequences, around 17% found once. Notes on the study in general: Appearing also in blood were most of the thyroid clonotypes expanded above 0.001.

This clonotype was recorded at least ten times. Its target is not known. The V gene lost 9 bases and the J gene lost 5 bases, with 2 bases spanning the gap. Germline assignment: CDR1 SGHTA and CDR2 FQGNSA. The CDR3 sequence is 8 residues long. The sequence came from a man aged 25-45 years with Graves' hyperthyroidism. Sequenced material: blood. V gene TRBV7-2 combines with J gene TRBJ2-7; unclear D gene. Here the CDR3 DNA reads TGTGCCAGAAACGAGCAGTACTTC. Translated: CARNEQYF.